A single sample is the source of the 21 T cell receptor beta chains below, sequenced in a study of T cells after yellow fever vaccination (dated by TCRdb to about 2019). The sample's treatment or condition label is to be understood as: live attenuated yellow fever vaccine strain. To prepare the library, 5' RACE was applied. The run used an Illumina NovaSeq 6000. TCRdb reworked the public reads: Q25 trimming with fastp, MiXCR clone assembly, productive beta chains retained. Duplicate CDR3 protein sequences are folded into a single record with the most common DNA and genes. The sample table lists 300,000 to 400,000 distinct CDR3 sequences, approximately 13% of them with a count of one. 3.2% of the sample is in the top ten clones. The material sequenced was CD4+ T cells sorted from PBMCs, taken 15 days after the yellow fever booster vaccination. These receptors originate from a young man who received the YFV17D yellow fever vaccine.

This clonotype was seen more than once but under ten times. The chain employs TRBV7-9 and TRBJ1-2; the match to TRBD1 covers 7 bases. The CDR3 extends over 17 amino acids. The V segment lost 5 bases and the J segment 4 bases; nucleotides outside the gene matches: 16. Germline V gene data show CDR1 as SEHNR and CDR2 as FQNEAQ (reference sequence). CDR3 sequence: CASSPQTQTGRVYGYTF. CDR3 nucleotide sequence: TGTGCCAGCAGCCCGCAAACCCAGACAGGGCGGGTCTATGGCTACACCTTC.

The sample holds a few counts of this clonotype. The CDR3 DNA reads as TGTGCCAGCAGCTTGGGGGGCCGCACCGGGGAGCTGTTTTTT. It yields the protein CASSLGGRTGELFF. The chain uses TRBV5-4 and TRBJ2-2; D may be TRBD1 (5 bases). Trimming removed 0 bases at V and 4 bases at J, with 7 bases between. The CDR3 contains 14 residues. The germline V gene encodes CDR1 SGHNT and CDR2 YYREEE (reference sequence).

In its sample, this clonotype was seen a few times. The CDR3 region is CASSNRQGPQPQHF. CDR3 nucleotides: TGTGCCAGCAGCAATCGACAGGGGCCCCAGCCCCAGCATTTT. The chain has TRBV7-2 and TRBJ1-5; 8 bases fit TRBD1. Germline loops: CDR1 SGHTA, CDR2 FQGNSA. V lost 5 bases and J lost 7; bases outside the gene matches: 7. This CDR3 comprises 14 residues.

This chain uses TRBV27 with TRBJ1-2, with a possible D match to TRBD1 (6 bases). The V gene lost 3 bases and the J gene lost 10 bases, with 15 bases spanning the gap. The CDR3 has 13 residues. Germline CDR1 MNHEY, CDR2 SMNVEV (reference sequence). The CDR3 is CASSFRQEVDYTF. The CDR3 nucleotides read TGTGCCAGCAGTTTTCGACAGGAGGTGGACTACACCTTC.

In this sample, this clonotype turned up a few times. This chain joins TRBV29-1 and TRBJ2-1; D may correspond to TRBD1 or TRBD2 (5 bases each). Germline CDR1 and CDR2: SQVTM and ANQGSEA. The CDR3 has 13 residues. The V and J ends lost 3 bases and 1 base respectively, with 7 bases between them. The CDR3 DNA is TGCAGCGTTGACGAGGGGTCCTACAATGAGCAGTTCTTC. Its translation is CSVDEGSYNEQFF.

The V gene is TRBV18, the J gene TRBJ1-4; weak D call: TRBD1 (6 bases). Between the trimmed V and J ends, which lost 2 bases and 0 bases, there was a span of 10 bases. The CDR3 loop spans 16 amino acids. CDR1 and CDR2 (germline): KGHSH, LQKENI. CDR3 region: CASSPFQGTTNEKLFF. DNA for the CDR3: TGTGCCAGCTCACCATTTCAGGGGACAACTAATGAAAAACTGTTTTTT.

This chain connects TRBV10-3 to TRBJ2-2, with D possibly TRBD1 on 6 matching bases. The germline V gene has CDR1 ENHRY and CDR2 SYGVKD. V lost 1 base, J lost 2 bases, and 17 bases lay in between. The CDR3 sequence is 18 residues long. This CDR3 reads CAISELGRGRTNTGELFF. The CDR3 coding sequence is TGTGCCATCAGTGAGTTAGGCAGGGGACGGACAAACACCGGGGAGCTGTTTTTT.

This clonotype occurred a few times. The chain recombines TRBV5-1 with TRBJ2-5; weak D call: TRBD2 (6 bases). V was clipped by 2 bases and J by 3 bases, with 23 bases between them. Germline lookup yields CDR1 SGHRS and CDR2 YFSETQ. This CDR3 is 18 amino acids long. The CDR3 region has the DNA TGCGCCAGCAGCTTACGGCCAGGCCGGCGGGGAGTCAAAGAGACCCAGTACTTC. It codes for CASSLRPGRRGVKETQYF. Together with reference TRBV5-1 and TRBJ2-5, the CDR3 gives the full variable domain: KAGVTQTPRYLIKTRGQQVTLSCSPISGHRSVSWYQQTPGQGLQFLFEYFSETQRNKGNFPGRFSGRQFSNSRSEMNVSTLELGDSALYLCASSLRPGRRGVKETQYFGPGTRLLVL.

This clonotype was counted ten times or more. The rearrangement joins TRBV5-1 to TRBJ2-7; the D is unclear. Trimming removed 0 bases at V and 3 bases at J, with 7 bases between. Germline CDR1 is SGHRS and CDR2 is YFSETQ. CDR3 length: 13 amino acids. CDR3 nucleotides: TGCGCCAGCAGCTTGGGGCAGAACTACGAGCAGTACGTC. It yields the protein CASSLGQNYEQYV.

A few counts support this clonotype. The J gene is TRBJ2-1, the V gene TRBV20-1; 7 nucleotides line up with TRBD1. Losses at the gene ends were 6 bases for V and 2 bases for J; bases not matched to a gene: 10. This CDR3 has 15 amino acids. The germline CDR1 and CDR2 sequences are DFQATT and SNEGSKA (reference sequence). The CDR3 DNA reads as TGCAGTGCCATACGGCGGCAGGGGGCCTACAATGAGCAGTTCTTC. The encoded protein is CSAIRRQGAYNEQFF.

The chain carries TRBV7-3 and TRBJ2-6; D is undetermined. Trimming shortened V by 3 bases and J by 1 base, and 13 bases separated the two germline ends. The CDR3 has 17 residues. Germline values: CDR1 SGHTA, CDR2 FQGTGA. CDR3 region: CASSLMGLGSGANVLTF. CDR3 bases: TGTGCCAGCAGCTTGATGGGTCTAGGTTCTGGGGCCAACGTCCTGACTTTC.

This clonotype was found a few times. This rearrangement joins TRBV6-6 to TRBJ2-7; 8 bases agree with TRBD2. With V trimmed by 8 bases and J by 1 base, 4 bases remained unmatched. The germline V gene has CDR1 MNHNY and CDR2 SVGAGI (reference sequence). The length of the CDR3 is 13 residues. The CDR3 region is CASGLAGSYEQYF. DNA for the CDR3: TGTGCCAGCGGGCTAGCGGGTTCCTACGAGCAGTACTTC.

This chain links TRBV5-4 with TRBJ2-1, with D perhaps TRBD2 (6 bases). The CDR3 extends over 15 amino acids. Germline CDR1 is SGHNT and CDR2 is YYREEE (reference sequence). The V end was cut by 5 bases, the J end by 6 bases, with 18 bases between. The CDR3 spells CASSPGGAISNEQFF. The CDR3, as DNA: TGTGCCAGCAGTCCAGGAGGGGCGATTTCCAATGAGCAGTTCTTC.

This clonotype occurred a few times. V usage is TRBV24-1 and J usage is TRBJ1-5, with 7 nucleotides matching TRBD1. The CDR3 contains 13 residues. V dropped 3 bases and J dropped 9; count of bases not matched to a gene: 4. Per the germline V gene, CDR1 is KGHDR and CDR2 is SFDVKD. The CDR3 loop reads CATSDRQGWPQHF. The CDR3 DNA follows: TGTGCCACCAGTGATAGACAGGGATGGCCCCAGCATTTT.

This clonotype was seen many times. The gene calls are TRBV18 and TRBJ2-3; D not resolved. V was shortened by 6 bases and J by 5 bases, with 18 bases between the two germline ends. The germline V gene encodes CDR1 KGHSH and CDR2 LQKENI. The CDR3 runs 15 residues. The CDR3 nucleotides read TGTGCCAGCTCCCGACGGGTCGCAGGTGGAGATACGCAGTATTTT. Its translation is CASSRRVAGGDTQYF.

This clonotype was seen a few times. V and J are TRBV19 and TRBJ2-5; 10 positions match TRBD2. The CDR3 loop spans 16 amino acids. CDR1 is LNHDA, CDR2 SQIVND, per germline (reference sequence). V was pared by 4 bases and J by 5 bases, with 10 bases of the junction left unmatched. The chain's CDR3 is CASSRASGGPGETQYF. The DNA of the CDR3 is TGTGCCAGTAGTAGAGCTAGCGGGGGTCCCGGGGAGACCCAGTACTTC.

Many counts were recorded for this clonotype. The chain has TRBV5-1 and TRBJ2-3; the D gene is possibly TRBD2 (7 bases). This CDR3 region has 15 residues. Germline CDR1 and CDR2: SGHRS and YFSETQ. Trimming pared 4 bases from V and 0 bases from J, leaving 12 bases between. The CDR3 region is CASSLGGQSTDTQYF. CDR3 DNA sequence: TGCGCCAGCAGCCTGGGGGGGCAGAGCACAGATACGCAGTATTTT.

The V and J genes are TRBV4-3 and TRBJ1-5; D ambiguous. CDR1 is LGHNA, CDR2 YSLEER, per germline. This CDR3 is 14 amino acids long. V lost 0 bases to trimming and J lost 3 bases, with 6 bases between them. The CDR3: CASSQERLNQPQHF. The CDR3 region has the DNA TGCGCCAGCAGCCAAGAAAGGCTCAATCAGCCCCAGCATTTT.

There are a few counts of this clonotype. V is TRBV4-3 and J is TRBJ2-1; the D gene could be TRBD1 or TRBD2 (7 bases each). Looked up from germline, CDR1 is LGHNA and CDR2 is YSLEER. The CDR3 consists of 15 residues. V was shortened by 6 bases and J by 6 bases, with 18 bases between the two germline ends. CDR3 sequence reads: CASSLAGGVINEQFF. CDR3 nucleotide sequence: TGCGCCAGCAGTCTGGCAGGGGGGGTAATCAATGAGCAGTTCTTC.

This clonotype appeared many times. The V and J genes are TRBV4-1 and TRBJ2-1, with TRBD2 identical over 10 bases. The CDR3 runs 16 residues. The junction had 3 bases not matched to a gene; V was cut back by 0 bases and J by 4 bases. CDR1 MGHRA and CDR2 YSYEKL come from the germline V gene. The CDR3 sequence is CASSQEELAGYNEQFF. In nucleotides, the CDR3 is TGCGCCAGCAGCCAAGAGGAACTAGCGGGGTACAATGAGCAGTTCTTC.

The V gene is TRBV6-5, the J gene TRBJ1-2; D ambiguous. CDR1 MNHEY and CDR2 SVGAGI come from the germline V gene. V lost 0 bases and J 4 bases, leaving 9 bases between the germline ends. The CDR3 is 14 amino acids. The CDR3 nucleotides are TGTGCCAGCAGTTACTCGATCGTCGGCTATGGCTACACCTTC. This translates into CASSYSIVGYGYTF.